The next 27 T cell receptor beta chains were all read from a single sample in a study of cytomegalovirus exposure and HLA in healthy donors (dated by TCRdb to 2016 to 2017). The library was obtained by the immunoSEQ multiplex PCR assay. A mixture of 60 forward primers for TCR Vbeta segments and 13 reverse primers for TCR Jbeta segments was used in the multiplex PCR. TCRdb mirrors the immuneACCESS table, restricted to in-frame sequences. Some clones are absent from its copies; in checked studies, under half trace to an unresolved V gene, and the reason for the others is unknown. The sample table contains 150,000 to 250,000 clones; only one count was recorded for 70% to 85% of them. The ten most abundant clones make up 0.098% of the sample. The specimen sequenced was PBMCs. The receptors come from a boy between 2 and 10 years old in good health and CMV-seronegative.

The genes are TRBV13 and TRBJ2-2, with 8 bases lining up with TRBD1. Losses at the gene ends were 2 bases for V and 1 base for J; bases not matched to a gene: 0. Germline values: CDR1 PRHDT, CDR2 FYEKMQ (reference sequence). The CDR3 is made up of 15 amino acids. The CDR3 region has the DNA TGTGCCAGCAGCTTAACAGGGGGGAACACCGGGGAGCTGTTTTTT. Its protein is CASSLTGGNTGELFF.

This CDR3 is CASSFLTGFNNEQFF. As DNA, the CDR3 is TGCGCCAGCAGCTTCCTGACAGGGTTTAACAATGAGCAGTTCTTC. The rearrangement links TRBV5-1 to TRBJ2-1; 7 nucleotides align to TRBD1. The CDR3 sequence is 15 residues long. Germline V gene lookup returns CDR1 SGHRS and CDR2 YFSETQ. After removal of 2 bases from V and 5 bases from J, the junction contained 7 bases not matched to a gene.

The chain employs TRBV19 and TRBJ1-2; no reliable D call. V was pared by 6 bases and J by 5 bases, with 13 bases between. The V gene's germline CDR1 is LNHDA and CDR2 SQIVND (reference sequence). The CDR3 loop spans 13 amino acids. The CDR3: CASSFGKRYGYTF. The CDR3 DNA is TGTGCCAGTAGCTTCGGCAAGCGATATGGCTACACCTTC.

This chain uses TRBV6-5 with TRBJ2-7; TRBD2 matches 11 bases. The CDR3 is 15 amino acids. Germline V gene sequence: CDR1 MNHEY, CDR2 SVGAGI. Trimming removed 6 bases from V and 5 bases from J; junction bases left unmatched: 9. In nucleotides, the CDR3 is TGTGCCAGCAGCTCCATAGCGGGGGGGACTAACGAGCAGTACTTC. It specifies CASSSIAGGTNEQYF.

This clone was detected only a few times. This chain connects TRBV6-6 to TRBJ2-3, with 8 bases lining up with TRBD1. This CDR3 comprises 15 residues. Germline V gene sequence: CDR1 MNHNY, CDR2 SVGAGI (reference sequence). The junction had 3 bases not matched to a gene; V was cut back by 4 bases and J by 0 bases. The chain's CDR3 is CASSFRTGSTDTQYF. As DNA, the CDR3 is TGTGCCAGCAGTTTCCGGACAGGGAGCACAGATACGCAGTATTTT.

This chain connects TRBV9 to TRBJ2-7, with D tentatively TRBD1 (5 bases). Germline CDR1 SGDLS, CDR2 YYNGEE. The CDR3 runs 14 residues. V lost 2 bases to trimming and J lost 6 bases, with 15 bases between them. The CDR3 DNA is TGTGCCAGCAGCGTGCGCAGGGAAGATGGCGAGCAGTACTTC. It is translated as CASSVRREDGEQYF.

The gene calls are TRBV4-3 and TRBJ2-5; 10 bases agree with TRBD2. The CDR3 consists of 16 residues. Germline V gene lookup returns CDR1 LGHNA and CDR2 YSLEER. V lost 3 bases to trimming and J lost 3 bases; unmatched junction nucleotides: 7. The CDR3 reads CASSHSGGLAEETQYF. CDR3 sequence (DNA): TGCGCCAGCAGCCATTCCGGCGGACTAGCGGAAGAGACCCAGTACTTC.

The chain is built from TRBV5-1 and TRBJ2-7; D gene uncertain. The CDR3 extends over 14 amino acids. The germline V gene has CDR1 SGHRS and CDR2 YFSETQ. With 2 bases removed from V and 2 bases from J, the gap between germline ends came to 11 bases. Written as DNA, the CDR3 is TGCGCCAGCAGCTTCCCAGGTACAACCTACGAGCAGTACTTC. Encoded protein: CASSFPGTTYEQYF.

This clone has more than one count but fewer than ten. This chain uses TRBV4-1 with TRBJ1-5, with TRBD1 as a possible D gene (5 bases). Trimming took off 9 bases at V and 6 bases at J, with 18 bases between the two ends. The CDR3 is 14 residues long. CDR1 is MGHRA, CDR2 YSYEKL, per germline. The CDR3 bases are TGCGCCAGGGCGGAGGGCAGGGTACGTCAGCCCCAGCATTTT. It encodes CARAEGRVRQPQHF.

This rearrangement joins TRBV11-2 to TRBJ2-3, with a weak D call TRBD1 (7 bases). Germline V gene data show CDR1 as SGHAT and CDR2 as FQNNGV. CDR3 length: 17 amino acids. V was shortened by 1 base and J by 4 bases, with 18 bases between the two germline ends. The CDR3 region is CASSLGRGQTIPDTQYF. The CDR3 DNA reads TGTGCCAGCAGCTTAGGGCGGGGACAGACGATACCAGATACGCAGTATTTT.

Notes on this clone: The germline gene is not matched at one end of the junction; a read error may be the cause. V and J are TRBV2 and TRBJ2-1; 7 bases fit TRBD1. Per germline, CDR1 SNHLY and CDR2 FYNNEI. This CDR3 has 15 residues. CDR3 amino acids: CASSPRQGSHNEQFF. In DNA, the CDR3 is TGTGCCAGCAGCCCCCGACAGGGCTCCCACAATGAGCAGTTCTTC.

The CDR3 protein is CASRPTGGENYGYTF. As DNA, the CDR3 is TGTGCCAGCAGACCTACAGGGGGCGAGAACTATGGCTACACCTTC. The chain carries TRBV2 and TRBJ1-2; 9 positions agree with TRBD1. From germline, CDR1 is SNHLY and CDR2 FYNNEI. The junction had 7 bases not matched to a gene; V was cut back by 6 bases and J by 2 bases. The CDR3 extends over 15 amino acids.

J is TRBJ2-5 and V is TRBV5-6; 8 bases map to TRBD1. Germline CDR1 reads SGHDT; CDR2 reads YYEEEE. V dropped 5 bases and J dropped 4; count of bases not matched to a gene: 13. This CDR3 is built from 16 residues. CDR3 in DNA: TGTGCCAGCAGTTCCACCCGACAGGGGAGTGCAGAGACCCAGTACTTC. It is translated as CASSSTRQGSAETQYF.

The chain recombines TRBV9 with TRBJ1-2, with 7 bases lining up with TRBD1. V gave up 0 bases and J gave up 0 bases; unmatched junction bases: 5. Germline assignment: CDR1 SGDLS and CDR2 YYNGEE. The CDR3 totals 16 residues. This chain's CDR3 is CASSVGAGTANYGYTF. CDR3 coding DNA: TGTGCCAGCAGCGTAGGAGCCGGGACAGCTAACTATGGCTACACCTTC.

The genes are TRBV5-4 and TRBJ2-3; maybe TRBD2 (5 bases). V gave up 6 bases and J gave up 4 bases, with 21 bases separating them. The CDR3 spans 16 residues. CDR1 and CDR2 from the germline V gene are SGHNT and YYREEE (reference sequence). CDR3 protein: CASTPAGPTTADTQYF. CDR3 bases: TGTGCCAGCACCCCTGCGGGCCCAACTACCGCAGATACGCAGTATTTT.

V and J are TRBV18 and TRBJ2-7, with 8 bases matching TRBD2. Germline loops: CDR1 KGHSH, CDR2 LQKENI. The CDR3 runs to 14 residues. V was pared by 5 bases and J by 3 bases, with 6 bases of the junction left unmatched. The CDR3 loop is CASSSDGGGYEQYF. The CDR3 DNA sequence: TGTGCCAGCTCATCAGACGGGGGGGGCTACGAGCAGTACTTC.

The table lists this clone with a few counts. This chain uses TRBV28 with TRBJ2-3, with TRBD2 matching 14 bases. The junction had 15 bases not matched to a gene; V was cut back by 5 bases and J by 2 bases. This CDR3 spans 20 amino acids. Germline lookup yields CDR1 MDHEN and CDR2 SYDVKM. CDR3 region: CASSDRLAGGSRDPTDTQYF. For the CDR3, the DNA is TGTGCCAGCAGTGACCGACTAGCGGGGGGGTCCCGCGACCCCACAGATACGCAGTATTTT.

The chain couples TRBV7-6 to TRBJ2-3; possible D gene TRBD1, 6 bases. Germline V gene sequence: CDR1 SGHVS, CDR2 FNYEAQ. The CDR3 totals 14 residues. Trimming removed 5 bases at V and 1 base at J, with 10 bases between. The CDR3 bases are TGTGCCAGCAGCCTTAGACAGGGCACAGATACGCAGTATTTT. Translated: CASSLRQGTDTQYF.

This clone was counted a few times. The V gene is TRBV4-3, the J gene TRBJ2-2; D call uncertain. There are 16 residues in the CDR3. The germline V gene has CDR1 LGHNA and CDR2 YSLEER. Trimming pared 0 bases from V and 6 bases from J, leaving 14 bases between. The CDR3, as DNA: TGCGCCAGCAGCCAAGATCTGACTCGACCCCCCGGGGAGCTGTTTTTT. As protein: CASSQDLTRPPGELFF.

This chain uses TRBV7-2 with TRBJ2-5; the D is unclear. The germline CDR1 and CDR2 sequences are SGHTA and FQGNSA. The CDR3 has 15 residues. V was clipped by 5 bases and J by 0 bases, with 13 bases between them. For the CDR3, the DNA is TGTGCCAGCAGCCCCTCCCTTCTTCACCAAGAGACCCAGTACTTC. This codes for CASSPSLLHQETQYF.

The J gene is TRBJ1-4, the V gene TRBV18, with D hard to call. The V end was cut by 3 bases, the J end by 7 bases, with 12 bases between. This CDR3 contains 14 residues. Germline CDR1 and CDR2: KGHSH and LQKENI. The CDR3 DNA reads TGTGCCAGCTCACCGCGCCAAGACTCTGAAAAACTGTTTTTT. This gives the protein CASSPRQDSEKLFF. Drawing the rest from reference TRBV18 and TRBJ1-4, the complete variable domain is NAGVMQNPRHLVRRRGQEARLRCSPMKGHSHVYWYRQLPEEGLKFMVYLQKENIIDESGMPKERFSAEFPKEGPSILRIQQVVRGDSAAYFCASSPRQDSEKLFFGSGTQLSVL.

The chain employs TRBV6-5 and TRBJ1-2; D possibly corresponds to TRBD1 (6 bases). The CDR3 is 15 residues long. Trimming left V 3 bases short and J 0 bases short, with 11 bases between. Germline lookup yields CDR1 MNHEY and CDR2 SVGAGI. CDR3 sequence reads: CASSYQGRANYGYTF. CDR3 sequence (DNA): TGTGCCAGCAGTTATCAGGGGCGAGCTAACTATGGCTACACCTTC.

The genes are TRBV5-1 and TRBJ1-1, with D unresolved. Trimming pared 2 bases from V and 1 base from J, leaving 6 bases between. CDR3 length equals 13 residues. CDR1 and CDR2 from the germline V gene are SGHRS and YFSETQ. The CDR3 reads CASSLAANTEAFF. The CDR3 bases are TGCGCCAGCAGCTTAGCGGCGAACACTGAAGCTTTCTTT.

The genes are TRBV4-1 and TRBJ1-1, with 8 bases lining up with TRBD1. Germline V lookup: CDR1 MGHRA, CDR2 YSYEKL. Unmatched junction bases numbered 3, after V lost 6 bases and J lost 0 bases. The CDR3 has 14 amino acids. CDR3 sequence: CASRGDRMNTEAFF. The CDR3 coding sequence is TGCGCCAGCAGGGGGGACAGGATGAACACTGAAGCTTTCTTT.

The rearrangement joins TRBV4-2 to TRBJ2-5; 14 bases map to TRBD2. Germline CDR1 is LGHNA and CDR2 is YNFKEQ. Losses at the gene ends were 0 bases for V and 5 bases for J; bases not matched to a gene: 8. CDR3 size: 18 residues. The DNA of the CDR3 is TGTGCCAGCAGCCAAGATCTGACTAGCGGGGGGGCCAGGGAGACCCAGTACTTC. Its protein is CASSQDLTSGGARETQYF.

The chain is built from TRBV27 and TRBJ2-7, with a weak D call TRBD1 (5 bases). The CDR3 spans 13 residues. V dropped 4 bases and J dropped 2 bases, with 9 bases sitting between them. Germline CDR1 is MNHEY and CDR2 is SMNVEV (reference sequence). CDR3 in DNA: TGTGCCAGCAGTTCGGACATAACCTACGAGCAGTACTTC. Its translation is CASSSDITYEQYF.

The chain recombines TRBV2 with TRBJ2-3; D may be TRBD2 (6 bases). This CDR3 comprises 13 residues. Germline V gene data show CDR1 as SNHLY and CDR2 as FYNNEI. V was trimmed by 9 bases and J by 2 bases, leaving 12 bases between them. In DNA form, the CDR3 reads TGTGCCAGTCAGGAGGGGAACACAGATACGCAGTATTTT. Encoded protein: CASQEGNTDTQYF.